This entry describes one T cell receptor (beta chain). This entry comes from a study of cytotoxic CD8 clonotypes in ibrutinib-treated CLL. The germline gives CDR1 MDHEN, CDR2 SYDVKM. The CDR3 is made up of 15 amino acids. Trimming stripped 9 bases from V and 3 bases from J, with 20 bases between. Method: immunoSEQ multiplex PCR; TCRdb's copy keeps in-frame clones and lacks some. The sample comprises under 200,000 clones, approximately 80% of which are singletons, and roughly 4.5% rests with the top ten. This clonotype originated in a human donor with chronic lymphocytic leukemia. The chain combines TRBV28 with TRBJ2-5; possible D gene TRBD2, 7 bases. Sequences were derived from PBMCs, sampled after 24 months of ibrutinib treatment. The CDR3 region is CASKGGGASEETQYF. The CDR3 coding sequence is TGTGCCAGTAAAGGGGGAGGGGCCTCAGAAGAGACCCAGTACTTC.